The 24 T cell receptor beta chains given below trace back to one sample, sequenced in a study of response to subunit inactivated influenza vaccine. TCRdb analysed the RT-PCR reads with MiXCR anew, one entry per CDR3 protein. The sample lists just under 250,000 distinct CDR3 sequences, 12% occurring once. The material was non-naive T cells sorted from PBMCs, obtained about 14 days before vaccination. These receptors came from a man aged 45-60 years who received an inactivated influenza vaccine.

This clonotype was picked up many times. This sequence joins TRBV27 and TRBJ1-6; no clear D gene. The CDR3 runs to 16 residues. Trimming removed 5 bases from V and 7 bases from J, with 18 bases in between. CDR1 and CDR2 from the germline V gene are MNHEY and SMNVEV (reference sequence). The CDR3 sequence is CASSPDRRTQNSPLHF. Written as DNA, the CDR3 is TGTGCCAGCAGTCCTGACCGACGGACTCAGAATTCACCCCTCCACTTT.

The chain links TRBV6-2 or TRBV6-3 to TRBJ2-1; the D is unclear. V lost 4 bases and J 0 bases, leaving 10 bases between the germline ends. CDR1 and CDR2 from the germline V gene are MNHEY and SVGEGT. The CDR3 contains 15 residues. For the CDR3, the DNA is TGTGCCAGCAGTTCGGACGGATCCTCCTACAATGAGCAGTTCTTC. Translated, it gives CASSSDGSSYNEQFF.

This clonotype was seen ten or more times. The gene calls are TRBV27 and TRBJ2-1; a possible D gene is TRBD2 (7 bases). With 3 bases removed from V and 10 bases from J, the gap between germline ends came to 19 bases. The CDR3 spans 15 residues. Germline lookup yields CDR1 MNHEY and CDR2 SMNVEV (reference sequence). The CDR3 sequence is CASSFLGGEAGEQFF. The DNA of the CDR3 is TGTGCCAGCAGTTTCCTAGGGGGGGAAGCAGGGGAGCAGTTCTTC.

This chain connects TRBV12-3 or TRBV12-4 to TRBJ1-4; 7 nucleotides align to TRBD1. There are 16 residues in the CDR3. The junction had 10 bases not matched to a gene; V was cut back by 5 bases and J by 4 bases. The chain's CDR3 is CASSLLAGTVNEKLFF. The CDR3 DNA follows: TGTGCCAGCAGTCTTTTGGCCGGGACAGTTAATGAAAAACTGTTTTTT.

This chain joins TRBV7-8 and TRBJ2-1; 8 bases align to TRBD2. V lost 5 bases, J lost 6 bases, and 12 bases stayed unmatched. The V gene's germline CDR1 is SGHVS and CDR2 FQNEAQ. The CDR3 runs 16 residues. CDR3 coding DNA: TGTGCCAGCAGCCCAATCGGGACTAGGGGGGTCAATGAGCAGTTCTTC. It translates to CASSPIGTRGVNEQFF.

In this sample, this clonotype turned up a few times. The chain recombines TRBV4-3 with TRBJ1-6, with D uncertain. The CDR3 contains 16 residues. Germline values: CDR1 LGHNA, CDR2 YSLEER. The V gene lost 1 base and the J gene lost 3 bases, with 10 bases spanning the gap. The CDR3 DNA sequence: TGCGCCAGCAGCCAAGTTGTGACACTCTATAATTCACCCCTCCACTTT. It translates to CASSQVVTLYNSPLHF.

At least ten counts were recorded for this clonotype. The chain links TRBV7-2 to TRBJ2-2; D might be TRBD1 or TRBD2, each matching 5 bases. This CDR3 spans 13 amino acids. Per germline, CDR1 SGHTA and CDR2 FQGNSA. The V gene lost 1 base and the J gene lost 9 bases, with 9 bases spanning the gap. The CDR3: CASSLGGSWELFF. In nucleotides, the CDR3 is TGTGCCAGCAGCTTAGGGGGGTCCTGGGAGCTGTTTTTT.

This clonotype was observed a few times. The V call is TRBV4-3, the J call TRBJ2-7; maybe TRBD2 (6 bases). CDR3 size: 15 residues. The V gene lost 1 base and the J gene lost 4 bases, with 14 bases spanning the gap. Germline V gives CDR1 LGHNA, CDR2 YSLEER. The CDR3 coding sequence is TGCGCCAGCAGCCAAGGAACCCTTGGGGGGTACGAGCAGTACTTC. Its translation is CASSQGTLGGYEQYF.

This clonotype was found a few times. The chain has TRBV11-2 and TRBJ1-1; 7 bases map to TRBD1. Germline CDR1 is SGHAT and CDR2 is FQNNGV. Unmatched junction bases numbered 6, after V lost 5 bases and J lost 0 bases. This CDR3 comprises 15 residues. CDR3 sequence (DNA): TGTGCCAGCAGCGGTTCGGGACAGCTGAACACTGAAGCTTTCTTT. As protein: CASSGSGQLNTEAFF.

Many counts were recorded for this clonotype. The chain couples TRBV4-3 to TRBJ2-7, with 11 bases fitting TRBD1. Losses at the gene ends were 0 bases for V and 4 bases for J; bases not matched to a gene: 8. The CDR3 contains 17 residues. Germline V gene data show CDR1 as LGHNA and CDR2 as YSLEER. This chain's CDR3 is CASSQEADRGRYYEQYF. The CDR3 nucleotides are TGCGCCAGCAGCCAAGAAGCGGACAGGGGGCGCTATTACGAGCAGTACTTC.

This clonotype was seen more than once but under ten times. The V gene is TRBV20-1, the J gene TRBJ2-1, with D possibly being TRBD1 or TRBD2 (6 bases each). CDR1 is DFQATT and CDR2 is SNEGSKA in the germline V gene (reference sequence). This CDR3 has 15 residues. Trimming shortened V by 5 bases and J by 9 bases, and 23 bases separated the two germline ends. This chain's CDR3 is CSASPGDFISGEQFF. For the CDR3, the DNA is TGCAGTGCTTCTCCAGGGGACTTCATTTCGGGTGAGCAGTTCTTC.

The chain uses TRBV6-4 and TRBJ2-2; TRBD2 agrees at 12 bases. CDR1 and CDR2 (germline): MRHNA, SNTAGT. Trimming at V came to 7 bases and at J to 3 bases, leaving 6 bases not matched to a gene. The CDR3 covers 16 residues. The CDR3 DNA reads as TGTGCCAGCAAACGAACTAGCGGGGGGTACACCGGGGAGCTGTTTTTT. Protein: CASKRTSGGYTGELFF.

J is TRBJ2-7 and V is TRBV20-1; D not certain. V was clipped by 6 bases and J by 2 bases, with 20 bases between them. CDR1 DFQATT and CDR2 SNEGSKA come from the germline V gene (reference sequence). This CDR3 is built from 15 residues. The CDR3 protein is CSARSFSGVAYEQYF. Here the CDR3 DNA reads TGCAGTGCAAGAAGCTTCTCTGGTGTAGCCTACGAGCAGTACTTC.

This clonotype was recorded a few times. J is TRBJ1-5 and V is TRBV12-3 or TRBV12-4; 8 positions match TRBD1. The CDR3 loop spans 15 amino acids. Trimming took 3 bases from V and 7 from J; bases not matched to a gene: 8. This CDR3 reads CASSFAGGAKQPQHF. As DNA, the CDR3 is TGTGCCAGCAGTTTCGCAGGGGGCGCAAAGCAGCCCCAGCATTTT.

This clonotype was recorded a few times. V is TRBV6-2 or TRBV6-3 and J is TRBJ1-1; the D is unclear. CDR3 length equals 13 residues. Trimming stripped 2 bases from V and 4 bases from J, with 8 bases between. Germline V gene sequence: CDR1 MNHEY, CDR2 SVGEGT. CDR3 DNA: TGTGCCAGCAGTTACGGGGATTCCACTGAAGCTTTCTTT. It codes for CASSYGDSTEAFF.

In its sample, this clonotype was seen many times. The DNA for the CDR3 is TGTGCCAGCAGCTTAGCGAACGGAGGTACAGATACGCAGTATTTT. Residues: CASSLANGGTDTQYF. The chain couples TRBV7-9 to TRBJ2-3; tentatively, D is TRBD2 (5 bases). The germline V gene has CDR1 SEHNR and CDR2 FQNEAQ (reference sequence). The CDR3 has 15 amino acids. V was cut by 0 bases and J by 3 bases, with 10 bases left in between.

The chain has TRBV29-1 and TRBJ1-2; the D is unclear. Germline CDR1 SQVTM, CDR2 ANQGSEA. The CDR3 runs to 12 residues. V lost 3 bases to trimming and J lost 0 bases, with 5 bases between them. Here the CDR3 reads CSVDRANYGYTF. In DNA form, the CDR3 reads TGCAGCGTTGATAGAGCTAACTATGGCTACACCTTC.

This clonotype was observed a handful of times. V usage is TRBV6-6 and J usage is TRBJ1-3; D uncertain. From germline, CDR1 is MNHNY and CDR2 SVGAGI (reference sequence). This CDR3 spans 11 amino acids. The V end was cut by 5 bases, the J end by 7 bases, with 6 bases between. The CDR3 protein is CASSPDNTIYF. CDR3 bases: TGTGCCAGCAGTCCGGACAACACCATATATTTT.

The table lists this clonotype with many counts. The chain links TRBV5-1 to TRBJ2-1, with D possibly TRBD2 on 6 matching bases. This CDR3 comprises 15 residues. V lost 4 bases and J 5 bases, leaving 16 bases between the germline ends. Germline V gives CDR1 SGHRS, CDR2 YFSETQ. The CDR3 coding sequence is TGCGCCAGCAGCGCCGGGACTCGAACTAACAATGAGCAGTTCTTC. It is translated as CASSAGTRTNNEQFF.

Many counts were recorded for this clonotype. The chain combines TRBV5-5 with TRBJ1-1; D is perhaps TRBD1 (6 bases). V was cut by 1 base and J by 4 bases, with 14 bases left in between. Germline CDR1 is SGHKS and CDR2 is YYEKEE (reference sequence). CDR3 length equals 15 residues. CDR3 bases: TGTGCCAGCAGCTTGTCCCAGGGGACCTCCACTGAAGCTTTCTTT. Protein product: CASSLSQGTSTEAFF.

The V call is TRBV4-2, the J call TRBJ2-2; 9 nucleotides line up with TRBD1. This CDR3 region has 15 residues. V trimming: 3 bases; J trimming: 5 bases; junction bases outside the gene matches: 4. The germline V gene encodes CDR1 LGHNA and CDR2 YNFKEQ. As DNA, the CDR3 is TGTGCCAGCAGCCACACAGGGGGCTATACCGGGGAGCTGTTTTTT. This encodes CASSHTGGYTGELFF.

In its sample, this clonotype was seen many times. J is TRBJ1-5 and V is TRBV12-3 or TRBV12-4; tentative D call: TRBD1 (6 bases). The CDR3 covers 16 residues. V was clipped by 7 bases and J by 3 bases, with 19 bases between them. The CDR3, as DNA: TGTGCCAGCAACACCGGGGGCGCGGGGCCCAATCAGCCCCAGCATTTT. It yields the protein CASNTGGAGPNQPQHF.

This clonotype was seen more than once but under ten times. The chain uses TRBV10-3 and TRBJ2-3; TRBD2 agrees at 11 bases. CDR1 is ENHRY, CDR2 SYGVKD, per germline. This CDR3 comprises 15 residues. Germline trimming cut 6 bases from V and 2 bases from J; bases unmatched to any gene: 4. The DNA of the CDR3 is TGTGCCATCAGCAGTAGCGGGAGGGCCACAGATACGCAGTATTTT. This encodes CAISSSGRATDTQYF.

Notes on this clonotype: This could be a read error, since a much larger clone is one nucleotide away. The CDR3 DNA is TGTGCCATCAGCAGAGATATCGGGACTACCCGTTCCTACGAGCAGTACTTC. Residues: CAISRDIGTTRSYEQYF. This chain connects TRBV15 to TRBJ2-7; 7 nucleotides match TRBD2. CDR1 is LNHNV and CDR2 is YYDKDF in the germline V gene (reference sequence). The CDR3 is 17 amino acids.